This TCR beta chain was recorded in a study of T cell changes during pregnancy in multiple sclerosis. This CDR3 spans 15 amino acids. With 5 bases removed from V and 3 bases from J, the gap between germline ends came to 16 bases. In germline, CDR1 is MNHEY, CDR2 SMNVEV (reference sequence). Libraries were prepared by immunoSEQ multiplex PCR; TCRdb keeps only in-frame clonotypes and omits some of them. The data hold 30,000 to 50,000 clones, with about nine tenths observed a single time. V is TRBV27 and J is TRBJ1-2; tentative D call: TRBD1 (5 bases). The sequences come from CD4+ T cells from peripheral blood mononuclear cells, collected in the first trimester of pregnancy. The clonotype originates from a female donor in good health, enrolled as a control in a pregnancy study. CDR3 in DNA: TGTGCCAGCAGTGCTCGAGTAGGGGTGGACTATGGCTACACCTTC. Protein product: CASSARVGVDYGYTF.